In this sample, the clone carrying this T cell receptor (beta chain) turned up many times. TCRdb called the PCR reads again in MiXCR, with one record for every CDR3 protein. Among tens of thousands of distinct CDR3 sequences listed, approximately 51% were seen once. These data are taken from a study of CDR3 diversity in severe acne. The sequence came from a male donor in good health, without acne. The sequenced sample was blood.

CDR3 bases: TGTGCCAGCAGTTCCCTCGCGCCGGACGTGAGCAATCAGCCCCAGCATTTT. Translating gives CASSSLAPDVSNQPQHF. The genes are TRBV6-5 and TRBJ1-5; the D is unclear. CDR1 and CDR2 from the germline V gene are MNHEY and SVGAGI. V lost 4 bases and J lost 1, with 17 bases in between. There are 17 residues in the CDR3.